The rows below give T cell receptor beta chains drawn from one sample of a study of graft-versus-host responses after intestinal transplantation. TCRdb's copy holds only in-frame clones and misses some; the assay was immunoSEQ multiplex PCR. The repertoire holds just over 85,000 clones, 85% to 95% seen once, with roughly 0.37% in the top ten. Their specific antigens are unknown. The specimen comprised unstimulated CD8+ T cells sorted from spleen or lymph node cells, sampled before transplant. All receptors come from a human donor who was the organ donor for an intestinal transplant. The CDR3 runs from the conserved cysteine through the conserved F or W. The order of the fields is clone size, J gene, D gene, V gene, CDR3 DNA, CDR3 protein. D genes are given only for firm matches. Size tells how often a clone was seen (once, few, many) or the class of an expanded clone, and some rows leave it out.

size: NA
J: TRBJ1-6
D: NA
V: TRBV10-3
DNA: TGTGCCATCAAAAACAGGGAAAATTCACCCCTCCACTTT
CDR3: CAIKNRENSPLHF

size: NA
J: TRBJ1-5
D: NA
V: TRBV7-3
DNA: TGTGCCAGCAGCTCCCCCCACACAGGTTCCAATCAGCCCCAGCATTTT
CDR3: CASSSPHTGSNQPQHF

size: NA
J: TRBJ2-2
D: TRBD2
V: TRBV4-3
DNA: TGCGCCAGCAGCCAAGAGAGGGCGGGGGGAACCGGGGAGCTGTTTTTT
CDR3: CASSQERAGGTGELFF

size: NA
J: TRBJ1-4
D: NA
V: TRBV9
DNA: TGTGCCAGCAGCGCCGGAGGAGGGACGGTCGAAAAACTGTTTTTT
CDR3: CASSAGGGTVEKLFF

size: NA
J: TRBJ1-5
D: NA
V: TRBV19
DNA: TGTGCCAGTAGTATTTCGACCTCCGGGGGAGTTCATCAGCCCCAGCATTTT
CDR3: CASSISTSGGVHQPQHF

size: NA
J: TRBJ1-2
D: TRBD1
V: TRBV29-1
DNA: TGCAGCGTCCCAATGACAGGGACTAACTATGGCTACACCTTC
CDR3: CSVPMTGTNYGYTF

size: NA
J: TRBJ2-2
D: NA
V: TRBV2
DNA: TGTGCCAGCAGTGAAGTCTACACCGGGGAGCTGTTTTTT
CDR3: CASSEVYTGELFF

size: once
J: TRBJ2-5
D: TRBD2
V: TRBV5-4
DNA: TGTGCCAGCAGCCCGGGGGGGGAGACCCAGTACTTC
CDR3: CASSPGGETQYF

size: NA
J: TRBJ2-1
D: TRBD2
V: TRBV7-3
DNA: TGTGCCAGCAGCTCCCTAGCGGGGGGGAACAATGAGCAGTTCTTC
CDR3: CASSSLAGGNNEQFF

size: NA
J: TRBJ1-4
D: NA
V: TRBV19
DNA: TGTGCCAGTAGTAGCTCACAGGGAGGGTTCGAAAAACTGTTTTTT
CDR3: CASSSSQGGFEKLFF

size: NA
J: TRBJ1-2
D: TRBD1
V: TRBV19
DNA: TGTGCCAGTAGTATGGGGACAGGGGGCAACTATGGCTACACCTTC
CDR3: CASSMGTGGNYGYTF

size: NA
J: TRBJ1-2
D: NA
V: TRBV27
DNA: TGTGCCAGCAGTTTACACGGGGTTGGACGTGGCTACACCTTC
CDR3: CASSLHGVGRGYTF

size: once
J: TRBJ2-7
D: TRBD1
V: TRBV5-6
DNA: TGTGCCAGCAGCTGGGGGACAGGCCCGCGGGACGAGCAGTACTTC
CDR3: CASSWGTGPRDEQYF

size: NA
J: TRBJ1-2
D: NA
V: TRBV5-6
DNA: TGTGCCAGCAGCTTAGAGGACACCACAAACTATGGCTACACCTTC
CDR3: CASSLEDTTNYGYTF

size: NA
J: TRBJ2-7
D: TRBD1
V: TRBV27
DNA: TGTGCCAGCAGAAGACAGGGGGCGTCCCACGAGCAGTACTTC
CDR3: CASRRQGASHEQYF

size: NA
J: TRBJ1-2
D: NA
V: TRBV6-5
DNA: TGTGCCAGCAGCCCCGACAGGTGGGGCTACACCTTC
CDR3: CASSPDRWGYTF

size: NA
J: TRBJ2-1
D: NA
V: TRBV27
DNA: TGTGCCAGCAGTGTGGGACTTGACAATGAGCAGTTCTTC
CDR3: CASSVGLDNEQFF

size: NA
J: TRBJ2-6
D: NA
V: TRBV13
DNA: TGTGCCAGCAGCCCCGCGGGGGCTCCTCCTGGGGCCAACGTCCTGACTTTC
CDR3: CASSPAGAPPGANVLTF

size: medium-sized
J: TRBJ1-4
D: NA
V: TRBV6-6
DNA: TGTGCCAGCAGTTACAGGGAGGGTGAAAAACTGTTTTTT
CDR3: CASSYREGEKLFF

size: NA
J: TRBJ2-2
D: NA
V: TRBV27
DNA: TGTGCCAGCGGCAGGGGGGCGAACACCGGGGAGCTGTTTTTT
CDR3: CASGRGANTGELFF

size: NA
J: TRBJ2-6
D: TRBD1
V: TRBV6-4
DNA: TGTGCCAGCAGACCGGGACAGGACAGCTCTGGGGCCAACGTCCTGACTTTC
CDR3: CASRPGQDSSGANVLTF

size: NA
J: TRBJ1-2
D: NA
V: TRBV10-2
DNA: TGCGCCAGCAGTGACGGGACAAGACAGACGATTAACTATGGCTACACCTTC
CDR3: CASSDGTRQTINYGYTF

size: NA
J: TRBJ1-1
D: TRBD1
V: TRBV19
DNA: TGTGCCAGTAGTGTTACAGGGGGGGGGAACACTGAAGCTTTCTTT
CDR3: CASSVTGGGNTEAFF

size: NA
J: TRBJ1-2
D: NA
V: TRBV11-2
DNA: TGTGCCAGCAGCTTAGCTCAGAACTATGGCTACACCTTC
CDR3: CASSLAQNYGYTF

size: NA
J: TRBJ2-2
D: TRBD1
V: TRBV4-1
DNA: TGCGCCAGCAGCCTAATGAACACTGACAGGGTCGCCGGGGAGCTGTTTTTT
CDR3: CASSLMNTDRVAGELFF

size: NA
J: TRBJ2-7
D: TRBD1
V: TRBV11-1
DNA: TGTGCCAGCAGCCGGGACAGATACGAGCAGTACTTC
CDR3: CASSRDRYEQYF

size: NA
J: TRBJ1-1
D: TRBD1
V: TRBV9
DNA: TGTGCCAGCAGCGTAGGACAGGGTCGGATGAACACTGAAGCTTTCTTT
CDR3: CASSVGQGRMNTEAFF

size: NA
J: TRBJ2-3
D: NA
V: TRBV7-9
DNA: TGTGCCAGCAGCTCCGACACACTTGGGGGGATAACGCAGTATTTT
CDR3: CASSSDTLGGITQYF

size: once
J: TRBJ2-3
D: TRBD1
V: TRBV6-1
DNA: TGTGCCAGCAGTGAACTATCAGGGGGCCCAGATACGCAGTATTTT
CDR3: CASSELSGGPDTQYF

size: NA
J: TRBJ1-5
D: NA
V: TRBV10-1
DNA: TGCGCCAGCAGTGAGTCGGACTCCCCGGAGAGGCCCCAGCATTTT
CDR3: CASSESDSPERPQHF

size: NA
J: TRBJ1-2
D: TRBD1
V: TRBV7-9
DNA: TGTGCCAGCATCGGGACAGTCACTTACTATGGCTACACCTTC
CDR3: CASIGTVTYYGYTF

size: once
J: TRBJ2-7
D: TRBD1
V: TRBV15
DNA: TGTGCCACCAGCAGCTACAGGGGGTTTCGATGGGAGCAGTACTTC
CDR3: CATSSYRGFRWEQYF

size: NA
J: TRBJ2-5
D: TRBD2
V: TRBV5-1
DNA: TGCGCCAGCAGCTTGCCGGGACTAGGGAAGGGTCCCTTGGAGACCCAGTACTTC
CDR3: CASSLPGLGKGPLETQYF

size: NA
J: TRBJ2-3
D: TRBD2
V: TRBV5-4
DNA: TGTGCCAGCAGCTTACGGCGGGGGGCTGGGGATACGCAGTATTTT
CDR3: CASSLRRGAGDTQYF

size: NA
J: TRBJ1-1
D: NA
V: TRBV7-9
DNA: TGTGCCAGCAGCTGGCCCCCGGGGGGCCCCGCTGAAGCTTTCTTT
CDR3: CASSWPPGGPAEAFF

size: NA
J: TRBJ2-1
D: TRBD1
V: TRBV19
DNA: TGTGCCAGTAGTATTATGGGACAGGGAGAGGATGAGCAGTTCTTC
CDR3: CASSIMGQGEDEQFF

size: NA
J: TRBJ2-3
D: TRBD2
V: TRBV5-1
DNA: TGCGCCAGCAGCTTGAGGCAAGCGGGGGCGTTCACAGATACGCAGTATTTT
CDR3: CASSLRQAGAFTDTQYF

size: NA
J: TRBJ2-6
D: NA
V: TRBV9
DNA: TGTGCCAGCAGCCTAAGTCTCAGGCAAGGGGCCAACGTCCTGACTTTC
CDR3: CASSLSLRQGANVLTF

size: NA
J: TRBJ2-1
D: TRBD2
V: TRBV9
DNA: TGTGCCAGCAGCGGCAGCGGGGGGGCCTACAATGAGCAGTTCTTC
CDR3: CASSGSGGAYNEQFF

size: NA
J: TRBJ1-1
D: TRBD1
V: TRBV6-1
DNA: TGTGCCAGCAGCGTGGACAGGGGGCAGTACACTGAAGCTTTCTTT
CDR3: CASSVDRGQYTEAFF

size: once
J: TRBJ2-5
D: TRBD1
V: TRBV9
DNA: TGTGCCAGCAGCGACGGACAGGGCCAAGAGACCCAGTACTTC
CDR3: CASSDGQGQETQYF

size: once
J: TRBJ2-2
D: TRBD1
V: TRBV5-1
DNA: TGCGCCAGCAACCCACGGACAGGCCCGTTGGGCGGGGAGCTGTTTTTT
CDR3: CASNPRTGPLGGELFF